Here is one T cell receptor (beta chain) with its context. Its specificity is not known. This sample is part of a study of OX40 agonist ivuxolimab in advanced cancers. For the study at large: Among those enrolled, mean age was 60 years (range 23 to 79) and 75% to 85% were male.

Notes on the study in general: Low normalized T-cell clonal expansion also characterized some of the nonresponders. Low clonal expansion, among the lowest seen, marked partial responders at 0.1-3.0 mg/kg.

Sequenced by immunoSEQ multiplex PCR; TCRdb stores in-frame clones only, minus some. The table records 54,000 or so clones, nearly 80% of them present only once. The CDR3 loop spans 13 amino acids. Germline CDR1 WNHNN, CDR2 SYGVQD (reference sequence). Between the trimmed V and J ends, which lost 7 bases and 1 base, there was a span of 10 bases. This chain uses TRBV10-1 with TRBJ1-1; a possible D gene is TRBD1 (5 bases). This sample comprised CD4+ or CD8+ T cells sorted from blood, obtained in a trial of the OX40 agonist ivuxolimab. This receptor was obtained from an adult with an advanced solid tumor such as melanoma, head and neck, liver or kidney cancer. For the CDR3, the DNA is TGCGCCAGCAACCCGGGGCCGAACACTGAAGCTTTCTTT. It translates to CASNPGPNTEAFF.